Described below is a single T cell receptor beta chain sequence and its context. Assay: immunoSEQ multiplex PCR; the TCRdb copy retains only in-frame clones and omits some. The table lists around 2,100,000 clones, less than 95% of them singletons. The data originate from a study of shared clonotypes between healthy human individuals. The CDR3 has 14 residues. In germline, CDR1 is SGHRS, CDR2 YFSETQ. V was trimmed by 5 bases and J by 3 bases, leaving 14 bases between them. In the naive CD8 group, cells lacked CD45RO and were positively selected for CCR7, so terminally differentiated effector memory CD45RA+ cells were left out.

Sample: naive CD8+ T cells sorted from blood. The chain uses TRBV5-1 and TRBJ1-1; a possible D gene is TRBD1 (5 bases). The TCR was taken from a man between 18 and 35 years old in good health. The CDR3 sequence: CASSWDLADTEAFF. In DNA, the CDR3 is TGCGCCAGCAGTTGGGACCTGGCGGACACTGAAGCTTTCTTT.